This TCR beta chain comes out of a study of blood T cell repertoires in COVID-19. The table came from immunoSEQ multiplex PCR; TCRdb's copy has only in-frame clones and leaves some out. Here the sample spans nearly 100,000 clones, about four fifths being singletons. Germline V gene data show CDR1 as SGHNT and CDR2 as YYREEE (reference sequence). This CDR3 has 16 amino acids. The trim removed 2 bases at V and 6 bases at J, leaving 9 bases unmatched. Sequenced sample: peripheral blood. The origin of this receptor is a woman aged 55-70 years with acute or convalescent COVID-19. The rearrangement links TRBV5-4 to TRBJ1-4, with 8 bases fitting TRBD1. As DNA, the CDR3 is TGTGCCAGCAGCTTCCACGACAGGGGAAGGCATGAAAAACTGTTTTTT. Translation gives CASSFHDRGRHEKLFF.